The rows below give T cell receptor beta chains drawn from one sample of a study of blood T cell repertoires in COVID-19. Assay: immunoSEQ multiplex PCR; the TCRdb copy retains only in-frame clones and omits some. There are about 130,000 clones in the sample; roughly four fifths occur only once, and 12% lies in the top ten. Sequenced sample: peripheral blood. The source is a woman in her fifties or sixties with acute or convalescent COVID-19. Each CDR3 is given with its conserved first and last residue. Each record gives: CDR3 length, D gene, J gene, clone size, V gene, CDR3 protein, CDR3 DNA. D genes are given only for firm matches. Size tells how often a clone was seen (once, few, many) or the class of an expanded clone, and some rows leave it out.

len: 14
d_gene: TRBD1
j_gene: TRBJ1-2
abundance: once
v_gene: TRBV13
CDR3aa: CASSLSTGRYGYTF
CDR3nt: TGTGCCAGCAGCCTCTCGACAGGGCGCTATGGCTACACCTTC

len: 17
d_gene: NA
j_gene: TRBJ2-3
abundance: NA
v_gene: TRBV21-1
CDR3aa: CASSIETQGTITDTQYF
CDR3nt: TGTGCCAGCAGCATCGAAACACAGGGAACGATCACAGATACGCAGTATTTT

len: 14
d_gene: NA
j_gene: TRBJ1-1
abundance: NA
v_gene: TRBV7-9
CDR3aa: CASSFSHSNTEAFF
CDR3nt: TGTGCCAGCAGCTTTTCTCACTCGAACACTGAAGCTTTCTTT

len: 13
d_gene: NA
j_gene: TRBJ2-1
abundance: NA
v_gene: TRBV18
CDR3aa: CASSGPDSDEQFF
CDR3nt: TGTGCCAGCTCAGGTCCGGACTCGGATGAGCAGTTCTTC

len: 13
d_gene: NA
j_gene: TRBJ2-2
abundance: once
v_gene: TRBV13
CDR3aa: CASSFLDTGELFF
CDR3nt: TGTGCCAGCAGCTTTTTAGACACCGGGGAGCTGTTTTTT

len: 16
d_gene: NA
j_gene: TRBJ1-2
abundance: NA
v_gene: TRBV25-1
CDR3aa: CASSENFGRQDYGYTF
CDR3nt: TGTGCCAGCAGTGAAAATTTCGGCAGACAGGACTATGGCTACACCTTC

len: 14
d_gene: NA
j_gene: TRBJ1-3
abundance: NA
v_gene: TRBV5-1
CDR3aa: CASSLGFPGDTIYF
CDR3nt: TGCGCCAGCAGCTTGGGCTTTCCCGGGGACACCATATATTTT

len: 16
d_gene: NA
j_gene: TRBJ1-6
abundance: few
v_gene: TRBV7-3
CDR3aa: CASSLMGPGNNSPLHF
CDR3nt: TGTGCCAGCAGCTTAATGGGGCCAGGAAATAATTCACCCCTCCACTTT

len: 15
d_gene: TRBD1
j_gene: TRBJ2-7
abundance: NA
v_gene: TRBV7-8
CDR3aa: CASSLAGTGVGEQYF
CDR3nt: TGTGCCAGCAGCTTAGCGGGGACAGGGGTAGGCGAGCAGTACTTC

len: 12
d_gene: NA
j_gene: TRBJ1-2
abundance: few
v_gene: TRBV19
CDR3aa: CASRTGSYGYTF
CDR3nt: TGTGCCAGTAGAACAGGGAGCTATGGCTACACCTTC

len: 14
d_gene: TRBD2
j_gene: TRBJ2-5
abundance: NA
v_gene: TRBV5-1
CDR3aa: CASSFRGGQETQYF
CDR3nt: TGCGCCAGCAGCTTCCGGGGGGGCCAAGAGACCCAGTACTTC

len: 14
d_gene: NA
j_gene: TRBJ1-6
abundance: NA
v_gene: TRBV6-5
CDR3aa: CASSYSGRNSPLHF
CDR3nt: TGTGCCAGCAGTTACTCGGGCAGGAATTCACCCCTCCACTTT

len: 13
d_gene: NA
j_gene: TRBJ1-2
abundance: NA
v_gene: TRBV6-5
CDR3aa: CASSQQGMGGYTF
CDR3nt: TGTGCCAGCAGTCAACAGGGTATGGGGGGCTACACCTTC

len: 16
d_gene: NA
j_gene: TRBJ2-1
abundance: NA
v_gene: TRBV5-4
CDR3aa: CASSFLAGTIYNEQFF
CDR3nt: TGTGCCAGCAGCTTTCTGGCGGGGACCATCTACAATGAGCAGTTCTTC

len: 14
d_gene: TRBD1
j_gene: TRBJ1-5
abundance: NA
v_gene: TRBV5-3
CDR3aa: CASEGTGNNQPQHF
CDR3nt: TGTGCCAGCGAGGGGACAGGTAACAATCAGCCCCAGCATTTT

len: 13
d_gene: NA
j_gene: TRBJ2-3
abundance: NA
v_gene: TRBV7-3
CDR3aa: CASSEQGVETQYF
CDR3nt: TGTGCCAGCAGCGAACAGGGTGTAGAGACGCAGTATTTT

len: 12
d_gene: TRBD1
j_gene: TRBJ2-7
abundance: NA
v_gene: TRBV19
CDR3aa: CASRGQGAKQYF
CDR3nt: TGTGCCAGTAGGGGACAGGGGGCAAAGCAGTACTTC

len: 12
d_gene: NA
j_gene: TRBJ1-1
abundance: once
v_gene: TRBV12-3/TRBV12-4
CDR3aa: CASSLLSTEAFF
CDR3nt: TGTGCCAGCAGTTTATTGTCAACTGAAGCTTTCTTT

len: 13
d_gene: TRBD1
j_gene: TRBJ1-1
abundance: once
v_gene: TRBV20-1
CDR3aa: CSASTGGESEAFF
CDR3nt: TGCAGTGCTAGTACAGGGGGCGAGTCTGAAGCTTTCTTT

len: 15
d_gene: NA
j_gene: TRBJ2-3
abundance: once
v_gene: TRBV2
CDR3aa: CASSLQESSTDTQYF
CDR3nt: TGTGCCAGCAGCCTACAGGAGAGTAGCACAGATACGCAGTATTTT

len: 16
d_gene: TRBD2
j_gene: TRBJ2-5
abundance: NA
v_gene: TRBV6-1
CDR3aa: CASSEERGGQWETQYF
CDR3nt: TGTGCCAGCAGTGAAGAGCGGGGGGGCCAGTGGGAGACCCAGTACTTC

len: 14
d_gene: TRBD1
j_gene: TRBJ1-4
abundance: once
v_gene: TRBV7-9
CDR3aa: CASSFGTENEKLFF
CDR3nt: TGTGCCAGCAGCTTCGGGACAGAAAATGAAAAACTGTTTTTT

len: 14
d_gene: TRBD1
j_gene: TRBJ1-2
abundance: NA
v_gene: TRBV7-8
CDR3aa: CASSPREGAIGYTF
CDR3nt: TGTGCCAGCAGCCCCCGCGAGGGGGCCATTGGCTACACCTTC

len: 13
d_gene: NA
j_gene: TRBJ2-2
abundance: NA
v_gene: TRBV5-1
CDR3aa: CASFYANTGELFF
CDR3nt: TGCGCCAGCTTCTACGCGAACACCGGGGAGCTGTTTTTT

len: 14
d_gene: NA
j_gene: TRBJ1-2
abundance: NA
v_gene: TRBV19
CDR3aa: CASSIQGGNYGYTF
CDR3nt: TGTGCCAGTAGTATCCAGGGTGGGAACTATGGCTACACCTTC

len: 15
d_gene: NA
j_gene: TRBJ1-5
abundance: NA
v_gene: TRBV19
CDR3aa: CASSIARRGDQPQHF
CDR3nt: TGTGCCAGTAGTATAGCCCGCAGGGGAGATCAGCCCCAGCATTTT

len: 14
d_gene: NA
j_gene: TRBJ1-3
abundance: NA
v_gene: TRBV15
CDR3aa: CATSFPSSGNTIYF
CDR3nt: TGTGCCACCAGCTTCCCTAGCTCTGGAAACACCATATATTTT

len: 14
d_gene: TRBD1
j_gene: TRBJ2-2
abundance: NA
v_gene: TRBV23-1
CDR3aa: CASRPDRDSGELFF
CDR3nt: TGCGCCAGCCGACCGGACAGGGACAGCGGGGAGCTGTTTTTT

len: 14
d_gene: NA
j_gene: TRBJ1-1
abundance: NA
v_gene: TRBV9
CDR3aa: CASSVSGTNTEAFF
CDR3nt: TGTGCCAGCAGCGTATCCGGTACCAACACTGAAGCTTTCTTT

len: 14
d_gene: NA
j_gene: TRBJ1-1
abundance: NA
v_gene: TRBV19
CDR3aa: CASSIKTGSTEAFF
CDR3nt: TGTGCCAGTAGTATTAAAACAGGGAGCACTGAAGCTTTCTTT

len: 15
d_gene: TRBD1
j_gene: TRBJ1-2
abundance: NA
v_gene: TRBV27
CDR3aa: CASSPGDSYLYGYTF
CDR3nt: TGTGCCAGCAGTCCAGGGGACAGTTACCTCTATGGCTACACCTTC

len: 13
d_gene: TRBD2
j_gene: TRBJ2-3
abundance: NA
v_gene: TRBV3-1/TRBV3-2
CDR3aa: CASSGGGTDTQYF
CDR3nt: TGTGCCAGCAGCGGGGGGGGCACAGATACGCAGTATTTT

len: 15
d_gene: NA
j_gene: TRBJ2-3
abundance: NA
v_gene: TRBV24-1
CDR3aa: CATSTDSNAFDTQYF
CDR3nt: TGTGCCACCTCAACGGACAGTAACGCGTTCGATACGCAGTATTTT

len: 13
d_gene: TRBD1
j_gene: TRBJ1-1
abundance: NA
v_gene: TRBV27
CDR3aa: CASSSGQGGEAFF
CDR3nt: TGTGCCAGCAGCTCGGGACAGGGCGGTGAAGCTTTCTTT

len: 10
d_gene: NA
j_gene: TRBJ1-3
abundance: NA
v_gene: TRBV24-1
CDR3aa: CATPLGPEYF
CDR3nt: TGTGCCACCCCCCTAGGCCCGGAGTATTTT

len: 13
d_gene: NA
j_gene: TRBJ1-6
abundance: NA
v_gene: TRBV10-3
CDR3aa: CASRQPPNSPLHF
CDR3nt: TGTGCCTCACGACAGCCTCCTAATTCACCCCTCCACTTT

len: 15
d_gene: NA
j_gene: TRBJ2-6
abundance: NA
v_gene: TRBV27
CDR3aa: CASLSPGAGANVLTF
CDR3nt: TGTGCCAGCCTCTCCCCCGGAGCTGGGGCCAACGTCCTGACTTTC

len: 14
d_gene: NA
j_gene: TRBJ1-2
abundance: once
v_gene: TRBV5-6
CDR3aa: CASSLEGRVRGYTF
CDR3nt: TGTGCCAGCAGCTTGGAGGGCAGGGTTAGAGGCTACACCTTC

len: 18
d_gene: TRBD2
j_gene: TRBJ2-2
abundance: NA
v_gene: TRBV4-1
CDR3aa: CASSRSTSGGPTTGELFF
CDR3nt: TGCGCCAGCAGCCGATCGACTAGCGGGGGGCCTACCACCGGGGAGCTGTTTTTT

len: 14
d_gene: NA
j_gene: TRBJ1-1
abundance: once
v_gene: TRBV10-1
CDR3aa: CASSRTVSPTEAFF
CDR3nt: TGCGCCAGCAGCCGGACAGTTAGCCCGACTGAAGCTTTCTTT

len: 13
d_gene: TRBD1
j_gene: TRBJ1-2
abundance: NA
v_gene: TRBV6-5
CDR3aa: CASSPRQGGGYTF
CDR3nt: TGTGCCAGCAGCCCGCGACAGGGCGGTGGCTACACCTTC

len: 13
d_gene: NA
j_gene: TRBJ2-7
abundance: NA
v_gene: TRBV9
CDR3aa: CASSVGPNYEQYF
CDR3nt: TGTGCCAGCAGCGTAGGGCCGAACTACGAGCAGTACTTC

len: 13
d_gene: NA
j_gene: TRBJ1-2
abundance: NA
v_gene: TRBV18
CDR3aa: CASSPLGRDGYTF
CDR3nt: TGTGCCAGCTCACCCCTTGGGAGGGACGGCTACACCTTC

len: 13
d_gene: TRBD1
j_gene: TRBJ1-1
abundance: once
v_gene: TRBV12-3/TRBV12-4
CDR3aa: CASSLMQGVEAFF
CDR3nt: TGTGCCAGCAGTTTAATGCAGGGGGTAGAAGCTTTCTTT

len: 16
d_gene: TRBD1
j_gene: TRBJ1-4
abundance: NA
v_gene: TRBV19
CDR3aa: CASSWDSRTYNEKLFF
CDR3nt: TGTGCCAGTAGCTGGGACAGCCGAACTTACAATGAAAAACTGTTTTTT

len: 15
d_gene: NA
j_gene: TRBJ1-1
abundance: NA
v_gene: TRBV21-1
CDR3aa: CASSKDVPGQGRAFF
CDR3nt: TGTGCCAGCAGCAAAGATGTCCCGGGACAGGGTAGGGCTTTCTTT

len: 15
d_gene: NA
j_gene: TRBJ2-7
abundance: NA
v_gene: TRBV27
CDR3aa: CASSTRRDTSYEQYF
CDR3nt: TGTGCCAGCAGTACCCGCCGGGACACATCCTACGAGCAGTACTTC